This T cell receptor (beta chain) was obtained from a study of T cells expressing NK-cell markers. Study in general: Serological testing identified seven of the eight sequenced donors as HCMV-seropositive and one as seronegative.

TCRdb derives one entry per CDR3 protein from the 5' RACE reads, leaving out DNA. With over 150,000 distinct CDR3 sequences in the sample, the ten largest clones hold 37%. This clonotype was sampled from a woman between 45 and 60 years old in good health. Sequencing input: blood T cells: a sorted CD56 or NKG2C T cell subset, CD4+ or CD8+ T cells, or bulk PBMC T cells (not recorded which).

The CDR3: CASSYTDRAYNEQFF. The chain is built from TRBV7-8 and TRBJ2-1; TCRdb's D call of TRBD1 is untestable without DNA. The CDR3 totals 15 residues. Germline CDR1 and CDR2: SGHVS and FQNEAQ.